Following are 17 T cell receptor beta chains from one sample sequenced in a study of CXCR3-negative and CXCR3-positive naive CD8 T cells (dated by TCRdb to between 2018 and 2021). Instrument used: NextSeq 550. The Human TCR Profiling Kit (MiLaboratory) was used to prepare UMI-labeled 5' RACE TRB cDNA libraries. TCRdb reprocessed the reads, reporting each CDR3 protein sequence once and no DNA. This sample's table lists roughly 29,000 distinct CDR3 sequences. The ten largest clones take up about 9.4% of the sample. Sequenced input: memory CD8+ T cells from blood. The cell subset or site label for this specimen denotes: conventional CD8+ memory T cells (TMEM), sorted as controls. The source is a human donor in good health. Some clones in this sample may be carry-over from other donors' samples.

The rearrangement joins TRBV4-3 to TRBJ1-5. CDR3 length equals 13 residues. The germline CDR1 and CDR2 sequences are LGHNA and YSLEER. CDR3 protein: CASSQDVERPQHF.

V is TRBV7-9 and J is TRBJ2-5. This CDR3 region has 13 residues. Germline-derived CDR1 and CDR2 are SEHNR and FQNEAQ (reference sequence). CDR3 in amino acids: CASSLGQPETQYF.

The V gene is TRBV4-1, the J gene TRBJ1-1. Germline values: CDR1 MGHRA, CDR2 YSYEKL. The CDR3 is made up of 15 amino acids. The CDR3 reads CASSHPAESNTEAFF.

The chain recombines TRBV12-3 or TRBV12-4 with TRBJ2-7; TCRdb designates TRBD1, a call that cannot be tested without DNA. The CDR3 is 14 amino acids. This CDR3 is CASSHRDRGHEQYF.

The rearrangement joins TRBV7-8 to TRBJ2-5; TCRdb lists TRBD2, though no DNA is available to test this call. This CDR3 is built from 16 residues. CDR1 is SGHVS, CDR2 FQNEAQ, per germline. The CDR3 sequence: CASSLGGFQNQETQYF.

The chain recombines TRBV5-5 with TRBJ1-5. CDR3 length: 15 residues. The germline V gene encodes CDR1 SGHKS and CDR2 YYEKEE (reference sequence). The CDR3 sequence: CASSLGVDSNQPQHF.

CDR3 protein: CASSFGEGRGDYNEQFF. This rearrangement joins TRBV27 to TRBJ2-1; TCRdb designates TRBD2, a call that cannot be tested without DNA. CDR3 length equals 17 residues. Germline CDR1 and CDR2: MNHEY and SMNVEV (reference sequence).

The chain uses TRBV4-2 and TRBJ2-7; TCRdb designates TRBD1, a call that cannot be tested without DNA. Germline assignment: CDR1 LGHNA and CDR2 YNFKEQ. CDR3 length: 12 residues. This chain's CDR3 is CASSQGGHEQYF.

J is TRBJ2-3 and V is TRBV6-4. CDR1 and CDR2 (germline): MRHNA, SNTAGT. The CDR3 extends over 13 amino acids. This CDR3 is CASSDSPTDTQYF.

V usage is TRBV3-1 and J usage is TRBJ2-3; TCRdb gives TRBD1 as the D gene, but with no DNA this cannot be confirmed. The CDR3 has 17 amino acids. The V gene's germline CDR1 is LGHDT and CDR2 YNNKEL (reference sequence). The CDR3 protein is CASSQEGGIPSTDTQYF.

This sequence joins TRBV7-9 and TRBJ2-1; TCRdb selects TRBD2, and the lack of DNA leaves this call unchecked. Germline lookup yields CDR1 SEHNR and CDR2 FQNEAQ (reference sequence). This CDR3 region has 16 residues. The CDR3 is CASSPPLAGGYNEQFF.

V and J are TRBV7-9 and TRBJ1-1. CDR1 is SEHNR and CDR2 is FQNEAQ in the germline V gene (reference sequence). This CDR3 has 13 residues. The CDR3 sequence is CASSPAGFREFFF.

V usage is TRBV4-2 and J usage is TRBJ2-1; without DNA, the TCRdb call of TRBD2 cannot be checked. CDR1 and CDR2 (germline): LGHNA, YNFKEQ. The CDR3 totals 13 residues. The CDR3 protein is CASSQGLPNEQFF.

The CDR3 is CASSLAGVEQFF. The gene calls are TRBV5-1 and TRBJ2-1. The CDR3 contains 12 residues. CDR1 is SGHRS, CDR2 YFSETQ, per germline.

The rearrangement links TRBV6-2 or TRBV6-3 to TRBJ2-1; TCRdb gives TRBD1 as the D gene, but with no DNA this cannot be confirmed. This CDR3 has 12 amino acids. Germline V CDR1 and CDR2: MNHEY, SVGEGT. The CDR3: CASSGQDTEQFF.

This chain joins TRBV20-1 and TRBJ2-7; TCRdb calls TRBD1, which cannot be checked without DNA. The CDR3 is 14 residues long. Per germline, CDR1 DFQATT and CDR2 SNEGSKA (reference sequence). The CDR3 here is CSANTGTELYEQYF.

The chain is built from TRBV28 and TRBJ2-1; TCRdb outputs TRBD2, but without DNA this stays unchecked. The germline V gene has CDR1 MDHEN and CDR2 SYDVKM. CDR3 length equals 16 residues. The CDR3 region is CASSLAGGPSYNEQFF.